One and the same sample provided the 10 T cell receptor beta chains below, sequenced in a study of T cells in Graves' hyperthyroidism and ophthalmopathy. RNA transcripts served as the template for amplifying TCR beta CDR3 regions. First-round RT-PCR targeting the TCR CDR3 was performed with the HTBI primer set. In TCRdb, the multiplex PCR reads were re-called with MiXCR into one record per CDR3 protein. The profile shows under 550,000 distinct CDR3 sequences, just under 20% of them singletons. Material for sequencing was blood. The source is a man aged 35 to 55 with Graves' ophthalmopathy.

Note on this clonotype: This may stem from a read error, because a much larger clone lies one nucleotide away. This chain connects TRBV11-2 to TRBJ2-3; 8 nucleotides match TRBD1. The V and J ends lost 3 bases and 6 bases, in that order; junction bases with no gene match: 5. The CDR3 runs to 14 residues. Per the germline V gene, CDR1 is SGHAT and CDR2 is FQNNGV. Here the CDR3 reads CASSFTGTGDTQYF. The CDR3 DNA reads as TGTGCCAGCAGCTTTACCGGGACAGGCGATACGCAGTATTTT.

This chain links TRBV11-2 with TRBJ2-1; 13 nucleotides align to TRBD2. The CDR3 extends over 18 amino acids. CDR1 is SGHAT, CDR2 FQNNGV, per germline. V was pared by 8 bases and J by 6 bases, with 16 bases of the junction left unmatched. CDR3 bases: TGTGCCAGCGGATACCCCCCTACCGGGACTAGCGGGACCAATGAGCAGTTCTTC. Translation: CASGYPPTGTSGTNEQFF. The variable domain in full, with the rest retrieved from reference TRBV11-2 and TRBJ2-1, is EAGVAQSPRYKIIEKRQSVAFWCNPISGHATLYWYQQILGQGPKLLIQFQNNGVVDDSQLPKDRFSAERLKGVDSTLKIQPAKLEDSAVYLCASGYPPTGTSGTNEQFFGPGTRLTVL.

This clonotype has more than one count but fewer than ten. The chain recombines TRBV7-2 with TRBJ2-1, with D perhaps TRBD2 (5 bases). V was pared by 3 bases and J by 7 bases, with 10 bases between. The CDR3 extends over 13 amino acids. The germline V gene encodes CDR1 SGHTA and CDR2 FQGNSA. The CDR3 region has the DNA TGTGCCAGCAGCTTGAAGCGGCCTAATGAGCAGTTCTTC. This sequence encodes CASSLKRPNEQFF.

This clonotype was seen repeatedly, ten times or more. The rearrangement uses TRBV2 and TRBJ2-5; D not certain. Germline-derived CDR1 and CDR2 are SNHLY and FYNNEI. V gave up 7 bases and J gave up 2 bases, with 5 bases separating them. The CDR3 totals 11 residues. CDR3 protein: CASKEQETQYF. Here the CDR3 DNA reads TGTGCCAGCAAGGAACAAGAGACCCAGTACTTC.

CDR3 DNA: TGCAGCGTTGAGGACAGCCTGAACACTGAAGCTTTCTTT. Translating it yields CSVEDSLNTEAFF. V gene TRBV29-1 combines with J gene TRBJ1-1; D may be TRBD1 (6 bases). Trimming shortened V by 3 bases and J by 0 bases, and 8 bases separated the two germline ends. The germline V gene has CDR1 SQVTM and CDR2 ANQGSEA. The CDR3 has 13 amino acids.

At least ten counts were recorded for this clonotype. The chain recombines TRBV6-1 with TRBJ1-1; possibly TRBD1 for D (6 bases). The CDR3 has 14 amino acids. Trimming pared 2 bases from V and 6 bases from J, leaving 13 bases between. Germline CDR1 is MNHNS and CDR2 is SASEGT. Written as DNA, the CDR3 is TGTGCCAGCAGTGAAATCGAGGGACAATCTGAAGCTTTCTTT. Its translation: CASSEIEGQSEAFF.

Only a few counts were recorded for this clonotype. The chain is built from TRBV11-2 and TRBJ2-1; no clear D gene. Trimming shortened V by 8 bases and J by 4 bases, and 15 bases separated the two germline ends. The CDR3 covers 14 residues. Germline V gene data show CDR1 as SGHAT and CDR2 as FQNNGV. For the CDR3, the DNA is TGTGCCAGCGGGTTCAGACTTAGGTACAATGAGCAGTTCTTC. It is translated as CASGFRLRYNEQFF. Combining the CDR3 with reference TRBV11-2 and TRBJ2-1 gives the whole variable domain EAGVAQSPRYKIIEKRQSVAFWCNPISGHATLYWYQQILGQGPKLLIQFQNNGVVDDSQLPKDRFSAERLKGVDSTLKIQPAKLEDSAVYLCASGFRLRYNEQFFGPGTRLTVL.

This clonotype was observed many times. This chain joins TRBV7-9 and TRBJ2-3; D is possibly TRBD2 (5 bases). Germline V gives CDR1 SEHNR, CDR2 FQNEAQ (reference sequence). The CDR3 spans 13 residues. The V end was cut by 8 bases, the J end by 3 bases, with 12 bases between. In nucleotides, the CDR3 is TGTGCCAGCGTCTCGGGATCTACAGATACGCAGTATTTT. As protein: CASVSGSTDTQYF.

This clonotype was seen many times. The J gene is TRBJ2-4, the V gene TRBV11-2, with 7 bases matching TRBD2. V shed 5 bases and J 8 bases; nucleotides not matched to a gene: 12. The germline V gene encodes CDR1 SGHAT and CDR2 FQNNGV. CDR3 length: 15 amino acids. CDR3: CASSREGGGGDIQYF. The CDR3 DNA is TGTGCCAGCAGCCGCGAAGGCGGGGGAGGAGACATTCAGTACTTC.

This clonotype was counted a few times. The genes are TRBV11-2 and TRBJ2-6; possibly TRBD1 or TRBD2 for D (5 bases each). V was cut by 0 bases and J by 4 bases, with 7 bases left in between. The CDR3 contains 15 residues. The germline V gene encodes CDR1 SGHAT and CDR2 FQNNGV. This chain's CDR3 is CASSLDGTGANVLTF. In DNA form, the CDR3 reads TGTGCCAGCAGCTTAGATGGGACGGGGGCCAACGTCCTGACTTTC. Filled out from reference TRBV11-2 and TRBJ2-6, the complete variable domain reads EAGVAQSPRYKIIEKRQSVAFWCNPISGHATLYWYQQILGQGPKLLIQFQNNGVVDDSQLPKDRFSAERLKGVDSTLKIQPAKLEDSAVYLCASSLDGTGANVLTFGAGSRLTVL.